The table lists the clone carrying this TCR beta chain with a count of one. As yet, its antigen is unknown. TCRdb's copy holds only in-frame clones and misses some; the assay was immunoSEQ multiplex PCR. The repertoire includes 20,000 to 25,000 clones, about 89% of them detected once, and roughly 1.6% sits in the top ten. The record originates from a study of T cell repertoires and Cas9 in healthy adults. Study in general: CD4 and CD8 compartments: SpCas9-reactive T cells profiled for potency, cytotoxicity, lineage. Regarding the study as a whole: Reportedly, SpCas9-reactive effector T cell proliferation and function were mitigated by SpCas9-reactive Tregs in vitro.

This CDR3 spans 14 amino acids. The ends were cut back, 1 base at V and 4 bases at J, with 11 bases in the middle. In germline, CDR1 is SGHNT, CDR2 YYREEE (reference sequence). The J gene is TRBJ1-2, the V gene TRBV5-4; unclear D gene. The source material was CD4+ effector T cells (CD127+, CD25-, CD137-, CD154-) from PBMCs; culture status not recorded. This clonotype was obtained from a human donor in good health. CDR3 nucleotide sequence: TGTGCCAGCAGCTTGCATTCGTCTCGCTATGGCTACACCTTC. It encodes CASSLHSSRYGYTF.